The clone carrying this TCR beta chain was observed at least ten times. Its target is not known. Indicated time point: newly diagnosed GD, antithyroid drugs for less than 3 months. Scientists built the TCR library using RNA that was extracted from PBMCs. This entry is derived from a study of regulatory T cells in long-lasting Graves disease. V was clipped by 0 bases and J by 9 bases, with 7 bases between them. This CDR3 has 12 residues. Germline loops: CDR1 SGHRS, CDR2 YFSETQ. Findings and limits, study-wide: TCR diversity was lower in persistent than newly diagnosed Graves' disease. Persistent disease preferred TRBV28, TRBJ1-2 and TRBJ2-5.

TCR beta libraries were built with iRepertoire HTBI primers and Arm-PCR of CDR3 regions. In the study's own analysis: Looking across samples, the authors found 55 to 70 TRBV and 13 to 15 TRBJ segments. TCRdb called the multiplex PCR reads again in MiXCR, with one record for every CDR3 protein. The V and J calls here are based on TCRdb, not the publication. The table includes approximately 230,000 distinct CDR3 sequences, 15% to 20% detected once. Sequenced here: peripheral blood mononuclear cells (PBMCs), sampled at new diagnosis, from a patient treated with antithyroid drugs. The chain couples TRBV5-1 to TRBJ2-1; tentatively, D is TRBD1 (5 bases). This clonotype was obtained from a female donor with Graves disease. The CDR3 loop reads CASSLGGTEQFF. In DNA, the CDR3 is TGCGCCAGCAGCTTGGGGGGCACTGAGCAGTTCTTC.